This TCR beta chain stems from a study of identical twins. A universal primer site came from template switching; cDNA carried unique molecular identifiers. TCRdb recomputed calls from the 5' RACE reads with MiXCR, one row per CDR3 protein. The table has about 530,000 distinct CDR3 sequences, nearly 15% seen once; the top ten hold 0.44%. CDR3 length equals 13 residues. Germline V gene lookup returns CDR1 SGHNT and CDR2 YYREEE (reference sequence). J was trimmed by 13 bases and V by 0 bases; bases with no gene match: 6. On this clonotype itself: Antigen specificity is unknown.

Study-wide results and caveats: Within cord blood, abundant beta clonotypes carried fewer insertions, but memory repertoires showed no such trend.

This sample was shared with a second study, whose subject was yellow fever vaccine responses in identical twins.

Sequences were obtained from CD4+ T cells sorted from blood. This chain links TRBV5-4 with TRBJ2-1, with 8 positions matching TRBD2. The receptor was derived from a woman aged 18 to 35 in good health. CDR3 loop: CASSLEVAGYQFF. DNA for the CDR3: TGTGCCAGCAGCTTGGAGGTAGCGGGGTATCAGTTCTTC.